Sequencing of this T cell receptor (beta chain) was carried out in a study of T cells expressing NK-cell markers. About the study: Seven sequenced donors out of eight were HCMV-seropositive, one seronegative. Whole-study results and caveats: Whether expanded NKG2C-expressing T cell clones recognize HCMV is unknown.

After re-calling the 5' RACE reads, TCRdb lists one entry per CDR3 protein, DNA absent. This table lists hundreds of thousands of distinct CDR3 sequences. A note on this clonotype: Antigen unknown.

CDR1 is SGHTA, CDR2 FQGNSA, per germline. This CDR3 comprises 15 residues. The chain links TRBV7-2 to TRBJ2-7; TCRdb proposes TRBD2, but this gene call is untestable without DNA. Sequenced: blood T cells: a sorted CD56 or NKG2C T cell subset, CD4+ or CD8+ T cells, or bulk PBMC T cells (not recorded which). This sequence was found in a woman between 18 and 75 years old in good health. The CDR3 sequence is CASSRSGLAAYEQYF. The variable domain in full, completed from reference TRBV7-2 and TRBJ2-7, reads GAGVSQSPSNKVTEKGKDVELRCDPISGHTALYWYRQSLGQGLEFLIYFQGNSAPDKSGLPSDRFSAERTGGSVSTLTIQRTQQEDSAVYLCASSRSGLAAYEQYFGPGTRLTVT.